This T cell receptor beta chain emerged from a study of radiation and T cells in renal cell carcinoma. The study's findings and limits: Without pretreatment biopsies, baseline tumor clonotype presence was undetermined. From baseline, blood top tumor clonotypes peaked at 2 weeks post-radiation.

Noted time point: blood 4 weeks post-SBRT, at nephrectomy. Treatment here: 15 Gy SBRT to primary tumor, nephrectomy 4 weeks later. Blood was sampled at baseline, 2 weeks and 4 weeks after SBRT. The CDR3 consists of 14 residues. CDR1 is MGHDK and CDR2 is SYGVNS in the germline V gene. The V gene lost 3 bases and the J gene lost 2 bases, with 5 bases spanning the gap. Repertoires were generated with immunoSEQ multiplex PCR, while TCRdb's copy carries only in-frame clones and drops some. The sample has approximately 85,000 clones; 89% are singletons. As regards this clone: What it recognizes is unknown.

The input for sequencing was blood, taken from a patient whose treatment included radiotherapy and nephrectomy. This TCR was recovered from a woman aged 70-85 years with renal cell carcinoma. J is TRBJ1-6 and V is TRBV25-1; unclear D gene. The CDR3 spells CASSDIAYNSPLHF. In DNA, the CDR3 is TGTGCCAGCAGTGATATTGCCTATAATTCACCCCTCCACTTT.